Shown below are 23 T cell receptor beta chains from a single sample sequenced in a study of radiation and T cells in renal cell carcinoma. Time point given: blood 2 weeks post-SBRT. The treatment: 15 Gy SBRT to primary tumor, nephrectomy 4 weeks later. Sequenced by immunoSEQ multiplex PCR; TCRdb stores in-frame clones only, minus some. The sample gives about 58,000 clones, around 77% of which show up once; about 6.8% is in the top ten. Sample: blood, taken from a patient whose treatment included radiotherapy and nephrectomy. All receptors derive from a man in his 60s with renal cell carcinoma.

This clone showed up just once. This sequence joins TRBV30 and TRBJ1-2; the D is unclear. The CDR3 totals 12 residues. The V end was cut by 3 bases, the J end by 2 bases, with 7 bases between. The germline gives CDR1 GTSNPN, CDR2 SVGIG (reference sequence). CDR3: CAWRPGNYGYTF. The CDR3 DNA sequence: TGTGCCTGGAGACCAGGAAACTATGGCTACACCTTC.

The J gene is TRBJ2-5, the V gene TRBV28, with D perhaps given as TRBD1 or TRBD2 (5 bases each). Per germline, CDR1 MDHEN and CDR2 SYDVKM. The length of the CDR3 is 13 residues. Trimming left V 6 bases short and J 5 bases short, with 13 bases between. The CDR3 DNA reads as TGTGCCAGCAGGAGGGGCTTGTGGGAGACCCAGTACTTC. It is translated as CASRRGLWETQYF. Looking up the rest from reference TRBV28 and TRBJ2-5 gives the full variable domain: DVKVTQSSRYLVKRTGEKVFLECVQDMDHENMFWYRQDPGLGLRLIYFSYDVKMKEKGDIPEGYSVSREKKERFSLILESASTNQTSMYLCASRRGLWETQYFGPGTRLLVL.

The rearrangement uses TRBV6-6 and TRBJ1-2; 10 nucleotides line up with TRBD1. Germline-derived CDR1 and CDR2 are MNHNY and SVGAGI (reference sequence). This CDR3 is built from 13 residues. Unmatched junction bases numbered 7, after V lost 8 bases and J lost 7 bases. DNA for the CDR3: TGTGCCAGCCTATCCGGGACAGGGGTTGGCTACACCTTC. Protein: CASLSGTGVGYTF.

This clone occurred once. The rearrangement uses TRBV5-1 and TRBJ1-2; 8 nucleotides align to TRBD1. Germline V gene sequence: CDR1 SGHRS, CDR2 YFSETQ. This CDR3 region has 13 residues. The ends lost 0 bases at V and 6 bases at J; junction bases unmatched: 1. In DNA, the CDR3 is TGCGCCAGCAGCTTGGGGACAGGGCATGGCTACACCTTC. Its protein is CASSLGTGHGYTF.

The V call is TRBV7-9, the J call TRBJ2-7; D is ambiguous. CDR3 length: 15 amino acids. Germline V lookup: CDR1 SEHNR, CDR2 FQNEAQ (reference sequence). V gave up 5 bases and J gave up 3 bases, with 17 bases separating them. CDR3: CASSPMLGIYYEQYV. Written as DNA, the CDR3 is TGTGCCAGCAGCCCGATGCTAGGAATTTACTACGAGCAGTACGTC.

This clone was detected only a few times. The chain has TRBV11-2 and TRBJ1-2; 7 nucleotides match TRBD1. V trimming: 5 bases; J trimming: 5 bases; junction bases outside the gene matches: 8. The CDR3 extends over 14 amino acids. CDR1 and CDR2 from the germline V gene are SGHAT and FQNNGV. CDR3 DNA sequence: TGTGCCAGCAGCACGGGGGGGGGACAGTATGGCTACACCTTC. Translation: CASSTGGGQYGYTF.

The chain recombines TRBV7-9 with TRBJ1-4, with 7 bases that match TRBD1. Trimming cost V 5 bases and J 6 bases; bases outside gene matches: 6. Looked up from germline, CDR1 is SEHNR and CDR2 is FQNEAQ (reference sequence). The CDR3 is 14 residues long. The CDR3 DNA reads TGTGCCAGCAGCATAAGACAGGGTTATGAAAAACTGTTTTTT. It specifies CASSIRQGYEKLFF.

This chain uses TRBV10-3 with TRBJ1-6; 8 bases fit TRBD1. Germline loops: CDR1 ENHRY, CDR2 SYGVKD. The J segment lost 5 bases and the V segment lost 0 bases, leaving 3 bases of the junction unmatched. The CDR3 runs to 16 residues. CDR3 coding DNA: TGTGCCATCAGTGAGTCGCAGGACAGGGATAATTCACCCCTCCACTTT. Its translation: CAISESQDRDNSPLHF.

The chain links TRBV7-2 to TRBJ1-5; possible D gene TRBD1, 5 bases. V was pared by 0 bases and J by 7 bases, with 13 bases between. The V gene's germline CDR1 is SGHTA and CDR2 FQGNSA. The CDR3 covers 15 residues. CDR3 sequence (DNA): TGTGCCAGCAGCTTAGCGCTCGGGGACGGCCAGCCCCAGCATTTT. Protein: CASSLALGDGQPQHF.

This clone was seen repeatedly, ten times or more. The chain links TRBV19 to TRBJ1-1; D possibly corresponds to TRBD1 (6 bases). CDR1 is LNHDA, CDR2 SQIVND, per germline (reference sequence). There are 13 residues in the CDR3. Trimming stripped 8 bases from V and 7 bases from J, with 17 bases between. The CDR3, as DNA: TGTGCCAGTGATACAGGGAGGACGGGTGAAGCTTTCTTT. This gives the protein CASDTGRTGEAFF. The whole variable domain, remainder taken from reference TRBV19 and TRBJ1-1, is DGGITQSPKYLFRKEGQNVTLSCEQNLNHDAMYWYRQDPGQGLRLIYYSQIVNDFQKGDIAEGYSVSREKKESFPLTVTSAQKNPTAFYLCASDTGRTGEAFFGQGTRLTVV.

CDR3 DNA sequence: TGTGCCAGCACCCTATACAATGAGCAGTTCTTC. Translating gives CASTLYNEQFF. This chain joins TRBV6-6 and TRBJ2-1; D unresolved. The germline V gene encodes CDR1 MNHNY and CDR2 SVGAGI (reference sequence). Between the trimmed V and J ends, which lost 7 bases and 4 bases, there was a span of 5 bases. This CDR3 has 11 amino acids.

The chain uses TRBV2 and TRBJ1-2; D remains unclear. V lost 3 bases and J 4 bases, leaving 9 bases between the germline ends. The CDR3 contains 13 residues. The V gene's germline CDR1 is SNHLY and CDR2 FYNNEI. In nucleotides, the CDR3 is TGTGCCAGCAGTGACGGCAGCTTCTATGGCTACACCTTC. Encoded protein: CASSDGSFYGYTF.

The rearrangement joins TRBV27 to TRBJ2-1, with TRBD2 matching 7 bases. After removal of 5 bases from V and 9 bases from J, the junction contained 7 bases not matched to a gene. CDR1 MNHEY and CDR2 SMNVEV come from the germline V gene (reference sequence). This CDR3 spans 13 amino acids. The CDR3 DNA is TGTGCCAGCAGTCGGACTAGGCAAGGTGAGCAGTTCTTC. Protein sequence: CASSRTRQGEQFF.

Only a few counts were recorded for this clone. This chain uses TRBV19 with TRBJ2-7; D unclear. Trimming left V 4 bases short and J 0 bases short, with 13 bases between. Germline CDR1 is LNHDA and CDR2 is SQIVND (reference sequence). The CDR3 runs 15 residues. The CDR3 sequence is CASSTGSSSSYEQYF. Here the CDR3 DNA reads TGTGCCAGTAGTACCGGCAGTTCCAGCTCCTACGAGCAGTACTTC.

This clone was recorded a few times. The chain has TRBV5-1 and TRBJ2-1; TRBD2 agrees at 15 bases. CDR3 length: 15 amino acids. Trimming removed 4 bases from V and 13 bases from J; junction bases left unmatched: 9. The germline gives CDR1 SGHRS, CDR2 YFSETQ. The CDR3 DNA reads TGCGCCAGCAGCCCGGGACTAGCGGGGGGCGGGATCCAGTTCTTC. Its protein product is CASSPGLAGGGIQFF.

This chain joins TRBV25-1 and TRBJ2-3, with D possibly matching TRBD1 (6 bases). The CDR3 is 14 residues long. Germline V lookup: CDR1 MGHDK, CDR2 SYGVNS. V lost 5 bases to trimming and J lost 3 bases, with 12 bases between them. The CDR3 protein is CASSWNRDTDTQYF. The CDR3 DNA sequence: TGTGCCAGCAGTTGGAACAGGGATACAGATACGCAGTATTTT.

The chain combines TRBV10-3 with TRBJ2-7; weak D call: TRBD1 (5 bases). This CDR3 has 13 amino acids. V lost 2 bases and J lost 1, with 6 bases in between. The V gene's germline CDR1 is ENHRY and CDR2 SYGVKD. CDR3 sequence reads: CAISEAGSYEQYF. DNA of the CDR3: TGTGCCATCAGTGAGGCAGGGTCCTACGAGCAGTACTTC.

V and J are TRBV30 and TRBJ2-7; 8 nucleotides agree with TRBD2. The CDR3 has 13 residues. V dropped 5 bases and J dropped 3; count of bases not matched to a gene: 6. From germline, CDR1 is GTSNPN and CDR2 SVGIG (reference sequence). CDR3: CAWSTSGVYEQYF. The CDR3 bases are TGTGCCTGGTCCACTAGCGGCGTCTACGAGCAGTACTTC.

The J gene is TRBJ2-7, the V gene TRBV11-2; no reliable D call. V lost 4 bases and J 2 bases, leaving 12 bases between the germline ends. Per germline, CDR1 SGHAT and CDR2 FQNNGV. The CDR3 spans 14 residues. CDR3 nucleotide sequence: TGTGCCAGCAGCTCCGGTCTGGGCGCCTACGAGCAGTACGTC. This encodes CASSSGLGAYEQYV.

Remarks on this clone: This specimen includes other DNA sequences encoding the same CDR3. This chain connects TRBV9 to TRBJ2-2, with 7 bases fitting TRBD1. Germline CDR1 SGDLS, CDR2 YYNGEE. V was pared by 0 bases and J by 5 bases, with 4 bases of the junction left unmatched. This CDR3 is 15 amino acids long. CDR3 sequence (DNA): TGTGCCAGCAGCGTAGAGGGGACAGAGACCGGGGAGCTGTTTTTT. The encoded protein is CASSVEGTETGELFF. The variable domain in full, completed from reference TRBV9 and TRBJ2-2, reads DSGVTQTPKHLITATGQRVTLRCSPRSGDLSVYWYQQSLDQGLQFLIQYYNGEERAKGNILERFSAQQFPDLHSELNLSSLELGDSALYFCASSVEGTETGELFFGEGSRLTVL.

The chain joins TRBV29-1 to TRBJ2-3; D unresolved. The ends were cut back, 7 bases at V and 3 bases at J, with 8 bases in the middle. The CDR3 runs to 11 residues. Germline V gene sequence: CDR1 SQVTM, CDR2 ANQGSEA. The CDR3 bases are TGCAGCGGTCGGATTACAGATACGCAGTATTTT. It encodes CSGRITDTQYF.

The V gene is TRBV7-2, the J gene TRBJ2-1; 9 bases align to TRBD2. V gave up 2 bases and J gave up 7 bases; unmatched junction bases: 12. The germline V gene has CDR1 SGHTA and CDR2 FQGNSA. The length of the CDR3 is 17 residues. CDR3 DNA sequence: TGTGCCAGCAGCTTATACCGCCGAGCGGGAGGAAAAAATGAGCAGTTCTTC. Encoded protein: CASSLYRRAGGKNEQFF.

The V call is TRBV15, the J call TRBJ2-1; D gene ambiguous. Germline CDR1 reads LNHNV; CDR2 reads YYDKDF (reference sequence). With 3 bases removed from V and 7 bases from J, the gap between germline ends came to 19 bases. This CDR3 is built from 16 residues. The chain's CDR3 is CATSRNLAPPRNEQFF. CDR3 in DNA: TGTGCCACCAGCAGGAATTTAGCTCCCCCCCGTAATGAGCAGTTCTTC. Based on the CDR3 plus reference TRBV15 and TRBJ2-1, the full variable domain is DAMVIQNPRYQVTQFGKPVTLSCSQTLNHNVMYWYQQKSSQAPKLLFHYYDKDFNNEADTPDNFQSRRPNTSFCFLDIRSPGLGDTAMYLCATSRNLAPPRNEQFFGPGTRLTVL.